A single sample gave rise to the 5 T cell receptor beta chains below, sequenced in a study of preoperative IRX-2 immunotherapy in early breast cancer. As to treatment: preoperative locoregional IRX-2 cytokine immunotherapy. Some clones are missing from TCRdb's copy, which holds only in-frame ones; the method was immunoSEQ multiplex PCR. The table lists 15,000 to 25,000 clones, around four fifths of them singletons. The sequencing here drew on lymph node tissue, taken after IRX-2 immunotherapy. The receptor source for this set is a human donor with breast cancer.

V usage is TRBV30 and J usage is TRBJ2-3; 9 bases agree with TRBD2. The CDR3 runs 15 residues. The V gene's germline CDR1 is GTSNPN and CDR2 SVGIG (reference sequence). V shed 3 bases, J shed 0 bases, and the junction held 4 bases outside the gene matches. CDR3: CAWRGTSYSTDTQYF. The CDR3 DNA sequence: TGTGCCTGGAGGGGGACTAGCTATAGCACAGATACGCAGTATTTT.

The rearrangement links TRBV28 to TRBJ2-7; perhaps TRBD1 as D (6 bases). Germline assignment: CDR1 MDHEN and CDR2 SYDVKM. The V end was cut by 3 bases, the J end by 6 bases, with 15 bases between. There are 14 residues in the CDR3. The CDR3 region has the DNA TGTGCCAGCAGTTTCGGGCGGGCCAGGGGCGAGCAGTACTTC. This gives the protein CASSFGRARGEQYF.

The rearrangement uses TRBV6-8 and TRBJ1-6, with TRBD1 as a possible D gene (6 bases). This CDR3 is built from 12 residues. Germline V gene data show CDR1 as MNHGY and CDR2 as SAAAGT. The germline V and J ends were trimmed by 5 bases and 8 bases, with 7 bases remaining between them. The CDR3 DNA reads as TGTGCCAGCAGTAACAGGGATTCACCCCTCCACTTT. Residues: CASSNRDSPLHF.

J is TRBJ1-3 and V is TRBV7-6; D might be TRBD1 (6 bases). The CDR3 runs 16 residues. V dropped 3 bases and J dropped 0 bases, with 12 bases sitting between them. CDR1 and CDR2 from the germline V gene are SGHVS and FNYEAQ. CDR3 in amino acids: CASSLRQVFSGNTIYF. The CDR3 nucleotides are TGTGCCAGCAGCTTGAGACAGGTTTTCTCTGGAAACACCATATATTTT.

Regarding this clone: One end of the junction fails to match germline, which may point to a read error. The chain links TRBV6-8 to TRBJ2-2; D is possibly TRBD2 (7 bases). The CDR3 loop spans 16 amino acids. CDR1 is MNHGY, CDR2 SAAAGT, per germline. The CDR3 protein is CASSDSDRGATGELFF. CDR3 DNA: TGTGCCAGCAGTGACTCGGATCGGGGGGCCACCGGGGAGCTGTTTTTT.